Listed here is a single TCR beta chain. Its specificity is not known. Between the trimmed V and J ends, which lost 0 bases and 4 bases, there was a span of 9 bases. From germline, CDR1 is SGHTA and CDR2 FQGNSA. The CDR3 length is 14 residues. The data belong to a study of CD8+ T cells in alopecia areata. Study-level results: With patients, TCR sharing proved less clear than in mice, a difference possibly related to HLA. Clonality was higher in lesional than normal scalp, especially in alopecia totalis/universalis.

Following extraction, RNA underwent reverse transcription to cDNA, which served as the sequencing template. The data were produced by immunoSEQ multiplex PCR, yet TCRdb's version contains in-frame clones alone and is incomplete. The data contain 95,000 to 120,000 clones, approximately 59% of them seen just once; the ten biggest clones take up 20% to 25%. Sequenced input: CD8+ T cells sorted from blood. This TCR derives from a human donor in good health. The chain couples TRBV7-2 to TRBJ1-2; D call uncertain. The CDR3 bases are TGTGCCAGCAGCTTAGCGCTCCAGGCCTATGGCTACACCTTC. This translates into CASSLALQAYGYTF.